This TCR beta chain derives from a study of human T cells and chemical hapten exposure. Per the germline V gene, CDR1 is DFQATT and CDR2 is SNEGSKA (reference sequence). CDR3 size: 13 residues. The germline V and J ends were trimmed by 5 bases and 3 bases, with 12 bases remaining between them. This clonotype showed up many times. Time point reported: pre-sensitization, week 0. Treatment of the sample: therapeutic diphenylcyclopropenone sensitization with weekly scalp DPC. Total RNA was extracted from unfractionated whole blood. The library tagged individual cDNA molecules with unique molecular identifiers. TCRdb reprocessed the RACE reads via MiXCR and lists one record per CDR3 protein. The sample shows some 38,000 distinct CDR3 sequences, approximately 7.6% of them seen only once.

The sample consisted of whole blood, taken in connection with sensitization to the hapten diphenylcyclopropenone (DPC). This chain uses TRBV20-1 with TRBJ2-3, with D maybe TRBD1 (6 bases). This TCR was recovered from a woman aged 45-59 years with alopecia areata. Some clones in this sample may be carry-over from other donors' samples. CDR3 residues: CSAGRGRTDTQYF. For the CDR3, the DNA is TGCAGTGCTGGCAGGGGTAGGACAGATACGCAGTATTTT.